The sequence of this T cell receptor beta chain was determined in a study of CD8 T cells in Susac syndrome. The length of the CDR3 is 21 residues. Germline CDR1 and CDR2: LGHDT and YNNKEL (reference sequence). Unmatched junction bases numbered 25, after V lost 3 bases and J lost 4 bases. Random hexamers served to reverse transcribe roughly 0.45 to 1 ug RNA. TCRdb re-derived calls from the immunoSEQ multiplex PCR reads in MiXCR, one entry per CDR3 protein. This repertoire shows 150,000 to 200,000 distinct CDR3 sequences, approximately 94% found once; its top ten account for about 0.1%. As controls, healthy donors matched for age and sex were used. The TEMRA cells underwent FACS enrichment, while the CD8+ and CD4+ T cells underwent negative isolation. Whole-study findings and limits: The study's TCR sequencing and HLA analysis covered a relatively small number of individuals, and the study acknowledged this.

As regards this clonotype: Its antigen is currently unknown.

The sequencing sample was made of CD4+ T cells from PBMCs. This sequence originates from a human donor in good health. The chain links TRBV3-1 to TRBJ2-7, with 9 nucleotides matching TRBD2. The CDR3 loop is CASSQSPGRASGTFPTYEQYF. The CDR3 nucleotides read TGTGCCAGCAGCCAGTCGCCGGGGCGTGCTAGCGGGACCTTCCCGACTTACGAGCAGTACTTC.